The T cell receptor beta chain under discussion was sequenced for a study of blood T cell repertoires in COVID-19. CDR3 length equals 12 residues. Unmatched junction bases numbered 1, after V lost 6 bases and J lost 2 bases. The repertoire was sequenced with immunoSEQ multiplex PCR; TCRdb's copy has only in-frame clones and lacks some. In the table there are approximately 220,000 clones, less than 90% of which are singletons. Sequencing was carried out using PBMCs or T cells enriched from blood (not recorded which). This receptor was taken from a young woman who had recovered from COVID-19. This rearrangement joins TRBV12-3 or TRBV12-4 to TRBJ2-7, with 7 bases fitting TRBD1. CDR3 residues: CASRQGAYEQYF. DNA for the CDR3: TGTGCCAGCAGGCAGGGGGCCTACGAGCAGTACTTC.